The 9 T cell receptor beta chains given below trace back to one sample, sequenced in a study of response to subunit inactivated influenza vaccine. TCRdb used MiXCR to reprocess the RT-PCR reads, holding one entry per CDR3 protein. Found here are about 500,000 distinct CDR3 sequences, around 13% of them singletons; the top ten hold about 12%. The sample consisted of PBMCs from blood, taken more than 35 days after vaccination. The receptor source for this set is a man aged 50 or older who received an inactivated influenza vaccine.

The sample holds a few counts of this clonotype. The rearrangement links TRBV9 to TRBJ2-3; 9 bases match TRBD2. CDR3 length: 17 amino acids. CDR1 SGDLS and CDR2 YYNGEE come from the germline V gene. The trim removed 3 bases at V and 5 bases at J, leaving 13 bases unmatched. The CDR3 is CASSATGGGGVVDTQYF. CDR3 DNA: TGTGCCAGCAGCGCCACCGGGGGCGGGGGGGTAGTAGATACGCAGTATTTT.

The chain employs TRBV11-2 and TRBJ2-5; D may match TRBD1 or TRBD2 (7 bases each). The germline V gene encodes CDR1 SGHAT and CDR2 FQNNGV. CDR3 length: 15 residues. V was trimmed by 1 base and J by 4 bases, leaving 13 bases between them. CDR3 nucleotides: TGTGCCAGCAGCTTAGCCCCAGGGGGGGGAGAGACCCAGTACTTC. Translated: CASSLAPGGGETQYF.

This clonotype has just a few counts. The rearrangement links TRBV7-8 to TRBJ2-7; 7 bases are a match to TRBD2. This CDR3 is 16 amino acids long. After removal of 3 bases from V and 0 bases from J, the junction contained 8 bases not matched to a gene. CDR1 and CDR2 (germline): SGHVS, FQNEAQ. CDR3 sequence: CASSLRYQRGSYEQYF. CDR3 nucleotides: TGTGCCAGCAGCTTGAGATACCAGCGGGGCTCCTACGAGCAGTACTTC.

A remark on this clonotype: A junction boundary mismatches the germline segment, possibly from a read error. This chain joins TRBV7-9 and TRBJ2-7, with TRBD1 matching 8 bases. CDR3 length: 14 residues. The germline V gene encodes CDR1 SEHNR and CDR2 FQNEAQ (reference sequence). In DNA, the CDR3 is TGTGCGAGCAGCCCACAGGGGGAACGCTACGAGCAGTACTTC. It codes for CASSPQGERYEQYF.

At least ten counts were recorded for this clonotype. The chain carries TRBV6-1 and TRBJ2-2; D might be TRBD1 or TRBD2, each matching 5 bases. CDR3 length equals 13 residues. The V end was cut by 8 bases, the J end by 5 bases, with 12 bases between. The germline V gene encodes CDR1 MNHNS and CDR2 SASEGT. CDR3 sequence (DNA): TGTGCCAGCCGGGACCTAGAGACCGGGGAGCTGTTTTTT. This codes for CASRDLETGELFF.

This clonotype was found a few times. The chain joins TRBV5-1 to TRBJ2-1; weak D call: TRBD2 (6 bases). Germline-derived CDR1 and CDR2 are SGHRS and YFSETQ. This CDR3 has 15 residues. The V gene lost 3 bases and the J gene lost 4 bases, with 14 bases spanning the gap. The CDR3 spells CASSSLGAGYNEQFF. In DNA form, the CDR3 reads TGCGCCAGCAGCTCCCTCGGTGCGGGGTACAATGAGCAGTTCTTC.

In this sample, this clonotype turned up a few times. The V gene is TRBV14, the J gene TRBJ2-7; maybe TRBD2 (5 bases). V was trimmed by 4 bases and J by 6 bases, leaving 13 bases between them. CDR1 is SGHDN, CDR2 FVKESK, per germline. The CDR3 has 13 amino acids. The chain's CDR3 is CASSPTWEREQYF. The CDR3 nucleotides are TGTGCCAGCAGCCCCACTTGGGAGCGCGAGCAGTACTTC. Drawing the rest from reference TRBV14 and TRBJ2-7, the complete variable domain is EAGVTQFPSHSVIEKGQTVTLRCDPISGHDNLYWYRRVMGKEIKFLLHFVKESKQDESGMPNNRFLAERTGGTYSTLKVQPAELEDSGVYFCASSPTWEREQYFGPGTRLTVT.

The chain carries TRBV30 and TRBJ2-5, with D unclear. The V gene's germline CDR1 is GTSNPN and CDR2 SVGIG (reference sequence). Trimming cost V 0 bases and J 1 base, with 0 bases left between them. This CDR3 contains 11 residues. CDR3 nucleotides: TGTGCCTGGAGTGTCCAAGAGACCCAGTACTTC. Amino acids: CAWSVQETQYF.

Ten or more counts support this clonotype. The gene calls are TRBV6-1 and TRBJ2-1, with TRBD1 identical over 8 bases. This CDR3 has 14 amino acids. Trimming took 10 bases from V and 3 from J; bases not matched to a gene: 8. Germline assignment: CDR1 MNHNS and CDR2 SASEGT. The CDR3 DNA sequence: TGTGCCACGAAACCGGGACAGGACTACAATGAGCAGTTCTTC. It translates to CATKPGQDYNEQFF.